This T cell receptor beta chain appears in the sequencing data of a study of early T cells in non-severe SARS-CoV-2 infection. Worth noting for this clonotype: Its specificity is not known.

TCRdb re-analysed the 5' RACE reads in MiXCR, keeping a single row per CDR3 protein. The repertoire has 50,000 to 80,000 distinct CDR3 sequences, less than 5% of them found once; the top ten carry 4.9%. Study-wide points: Comparison of clonotypes with VDJdb favored anti-spike CD8 responses while missing private and CD4 specificities.

Germline V gene sequence: CDR1 SGHVS, CDR2 FNYEAQ. The V and J ends lost 5 bases and 1 base respectively, with 12 bases between them. CDR3 size: 14 residues. The receptor comes from an adult who was a healthcare worker with PCR-confirmed SARS-CoV-2 infection or an uninfected control (not recorded which). The chain uses TRBV7-6 and TRBJ2-7; D might be TRBD1 (6 bases). Sequenced material: whole blood. The CDR3 protein is CASSRTDVSYEQYF. In nucleotides, the CDR3 is TGTGCCAGCAGCCGGACAGATGTGTCCTACGAGCAGTACTTC. Full variable domain (rest looked up from reference TRBV7-6 and TRBJ2-7): GAGVSQSPRYKVTKRGQDVALRCDPISGHVSLYWYRQALGQGPEFLTYFNYEAQQDKSGLPNDRFSAERPEGSISTLTIQRTEQRDSAMYRCASSRTDVSYEQYFGPGTRLTVT.